The 18 T cell receptor beta chains listed next were all sequenced from one sample in a study of shared clonotypes between healthy human individuals. TCRdb's table, derived via immunoSEQ multiplex PCR, lists solely in-frame clones and lacks some. The sample has about a million clones, approximately 72% seen once. The sample consisted of memory CD4+ T cells sorted from blood. Subset reported: CD45RA-negative fraction. The receptors stem from a man aged 18-30 years in good health.

This clone was observed a handful of times. This chain uses TRBV28 with TRBJ1-1; D is unclear. This CDR3 spans 12 amino acids. V was cut by 6 bases and J by 4 bases, with 9 bases left in between. Germline values: CDR1 MDHEN, CDR2 SYDVKM. The CDR3 is CASSLRSTEAFF. CDR3 bases: TGTGCCAGCAGCTTACGGAGCACTGAAGCTTTCTTT.

This clone was detected ten times or more. V and J are TRBV5-1 and TRBJ1-1; the D gene is possibly TRBD1 (6 bases). Trimming left V 4 bases short and J 10 bases short, with 17 bases between. Germline lookup yields CDR1 SGHRS and CDR2 YFSETQ. The CDR3 contains 13 residues. CDR3 coding DNA: TGCGCCAGCAGCAGCAAAGGGGGGAACGTAGCTTTCTTT. Residues: CASSSKGGNVAFF.

V gene TRBV12-2 combines with J gene TRBJ2-7; TRBD1 is the table's D call and was not checked against the DNA. TRBV12-2 is assigned pseudogene status. CDR3 size: 15 residues. The CDR3: CASRLVRTGIDEQYF. CDR3 coding DNA: TGTGCAAGTCGCTTAGTTCGGACAGGAATCGACGAGCAGTACTTC.

The chain uses TRBV27 and TRBJ1-1; 7 positions match TRBD1. V gave up 6 bases and J gave up 5 bases; unmatched junction bases: 6. The CDR3 length is 13 residues. From germline, CDR1 is MNHEY and CDR2 SMNVEV (reference sequence). CDR3 nucleotides: TGTGCCAGCAGGCCGACAGGGACAACTGAAGCTTTCTTT. The encoded protein is CASRPTGTTEAFF.

Here the CDR3 DNA reads TGTGCCAGCAGTGACTCGAGAGGGGCCCGCCATCAGCCCCAGCATTTT. Protein product: CASSDSRGARHQPQHF. The rearrangement links TRBV6-4 to TRBJ1-5, with D possibly matching TRBD1 (5 bases). This CDR3 contains 16 residues. Germline CDR1 is MRHNA and CDR2 is SNTAGT. V shed 0 bases and J shed 5 bases, with 14 bases lying between them.

About this clone itself: Other DNA sequences in this specimen translate into the identical CDR3. The chain uses TRBV11-2 and TRBJ2-7; no clear D. The CDR3 consists of 13 residues. Germline CDR1 SGHAT, CDR2 FQNNGV. V dropped 3 bases and J dropped 1 base, with 7 bases sitting between them. The DNA for the CDR3 is TGTGCCAGCAGCTTCCCTAGTTCCTACGAGCAGTACTTC. This encodes CASSFPSSYEQYF.

This sequence joins TRBV11-3 and TRBJ2-4; D perhaps matches TRBD1 (5 bases). The V end was cut by 1 base, the J end by 0 bases, with 16 bases between. CDR3 length equals 18 residues. Germline lookup yields CDR1 SGHNT and CDR2 YENEEA. This CDR3 is CASSLAATDGRAKNIQYF. CDR3 bases: TGTGCCAGCAGCTTAGCCGCGACAGACGGTAGAGCCAAAAACATTCAGTACTTC.

This clone was observed a handful of times. This chain uses TRBV5-4 with TRBJ1-2; possibly TRBD1 for D (5 bases). CDR1 is SGHNT and CDR2 is YYREEE in the germline V gene (reference sequence). V lost 5 bases and J lost 6, with 14 bases in between. The CDR3 is 13 residues long. CDR3 sequence reads: CASSRDGADGYTF. The CDR3 bases are TGTGCCAGCAGTCGGGACGGGGCGGATGGCTACACCTTC.

V usage is TRBV5-1 and J usage is TRBJ2-5; 7 bases are shared with TRBD1. This CDR3 spans 14 amino acids. V was pared by 2 bases and J by 4 bases, with 5 bases of the junction left unmatched. CDR1 and CDR2 from the germline V gene are SGHRS and YFSETQ. Written as DNA, the CDR3 is TGCGCCAGCAGCTTAGAAGACAGGGCAGAGACCCAGTACTTC. It translates to CASSLEDRAETQYF.

The sample holds one count of this clone. This chain links TRBV30 with TRBJ2-6; weak D call: TRBD2 (6 bases). The germline V gene encodes CDR1 GTSNPN and CDR2 SVGIG (reference sequence). Trimming stripped 0 bases from V and 1 base from J, with 13 bases between. There are 17 residues in the CDR3. Here the CDR3 reads CAWSVGWGDSGANVLTF. The CDR3 coding sequence is TGTGCCTGGAGTGTAGGGTGGGGGGATTCTGGGGCCAACGTCCTGACTTTC.

The chain has TRBV5-1 and TRBJ1-1; tentatively, D is TRBD1 (6 bases). V was cut by 5 bases and J by 0 bases, with 11 bases left in between. CDR1 SGHRS and CDR2 YFSETQ come from the germline V gene. CDR3 length equals 14 residues. In DNA form, the CDR3 reads TGCGCCAGCAGGGGGGCAGGAATGAACACTGAAGCTTTCTTT. Translation gives CASRGAGMNTEAFF.

This clone was detected only a few times. The rearrangement joins TRBV6-1 to TRBJ2-3; D is possibly TRBD2 (6 bases). The germline V gene encodes CDR1 MNHNS and CDR2 SASEGT. Trimming stripped 7 bases from V and 3 bases from J, with 11 bases between. The CDR3 covers 13 residues. CDR3 protein: CASIRDLTDTQYF. The CDR3 region has the DNA TGTGCCAGCATTCGGGACTTAACAGATACGCAGTATTTT.

This chain connects TRBV10-3 to TRBJ2-2, with 9 nucleotides matching TRBD2. This CDR3 region has 14 residues. Germline trimming cut 2 bases from V and 5 bases from J; bases unmatched to any gene: 0. Looked up from germline, CDR1 is ENHRY and CDR2 is SYGVKD. CDR3 residues: CAISELAGTGELFF. The CDR3 DNA reads as TGTGCCATCAGTGAGCTAGCGGGAACCGGGGAGCTGTTTTTT.

J is TRBJ2-1 and V is TRBV9; TRBD2 matches at 13 bases. V gave up 5 bases and J gave up 4 bases; unmatched junction bases: 3. Per the germline V gene, CDR1 is SGDLS and CDR2 is YYNGEE. This CDR3 comprises 15 residues. In DNA, the CDR3 is TGTGCCAGCAGACCGACTAGCGGGAGGTACAATGAGCAGTTCTTC. It yields the protein CASRPTSGRYNEQFF.

Remarks on this clone: Other DNA variants within this sample encode the same CDR3. The chain recombines TRBV5-4 with TRBJ1-1; no reliable D call. Germline V gives CDR1 SGHNT, CDR2 YYREEE (reference sequence). With 5 bases removed from V and 1 base from J, the gap between germline ends came to 9 bases. There are 13 residues in the CDR3. The CDR3, as DNA: TGTGCCAGCAGTTACGATCGGAACACTGAAGCTTTCTTT. Protein product: CASSYDRNTEAFF. The whole variable domain, filled in from reference TRBV5-4 and TRBJ1-1, reads ETGVTQSPTHLIKTRGQQVTLRCSSQSGHNTVSWYQQALGQGPQFIFQYYREEENGRGNFPPRFSGLQFPNYSSELNVNALELDDSALYLCASSYDRNTEAFFGQGTRLTVV.

The chain is built from TRBV5-6 and TRBJ1-2; 8 bases fit TRBD1. After removal of 0 bases from V and 7 bases from J, the junction contained 8 bases not matched to a gene. Germline V lookup: CDR1 SGHDT, CDR2 YYEEEE. The CDR3 is 15 residues long. The DNA of the CDR3 is TGTGCCAGCAGCTTGGGTTTGGCAGGGGGCAGTGGCTACACCTTC. Translating it yields CASSLGLAGGSGYTF.

The chain couples TRBV7-9 to TRBJ2-1; perhaps TRBD1 as D (5 bases). The germline V gene encodes CDR1 SEHNR and CDR2 FQNEAQ (reference sequence). CDR3 length: 15 residues. V lost 6 bases and J lost 0, with 12 bases in between. The CDR3 is CASRSTGSSYNEQFF. Here the CDR3 DNA reads TGTGCCAGCAGGTCAACAGGTAGCTCCTACAATGAGCAGTTCTTC.

The CDR3 here is CASMTGGNSPLHF. Here the CDR3 DNA reads TGTGCCAGCATGACAGGGGGAAATTCACCCCTCCACTTT. The genes are TRBV27 and TRBJ1-6, with 9 bases identical to TRBD1. Germline assignment: CDR1 MNHEY and CDR2 SMNVEV (reference sequence). V shed 7 bases and J 7 bases; nucleotides not matched to a gene: 2. This CDR3 contains 13 residues.